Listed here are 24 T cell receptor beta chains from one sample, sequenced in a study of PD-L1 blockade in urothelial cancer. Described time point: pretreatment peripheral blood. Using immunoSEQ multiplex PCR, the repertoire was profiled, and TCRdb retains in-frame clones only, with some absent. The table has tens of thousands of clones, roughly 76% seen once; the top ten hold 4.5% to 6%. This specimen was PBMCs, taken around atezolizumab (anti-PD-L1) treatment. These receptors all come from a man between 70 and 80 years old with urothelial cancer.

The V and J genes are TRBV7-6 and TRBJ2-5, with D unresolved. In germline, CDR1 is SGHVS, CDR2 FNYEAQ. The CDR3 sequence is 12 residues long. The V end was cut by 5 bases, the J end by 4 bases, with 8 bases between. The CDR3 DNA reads TGTGCCAGCAGCCACGCCGGAGAGACCCAGTACTTC. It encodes CASSHAGETQYF.

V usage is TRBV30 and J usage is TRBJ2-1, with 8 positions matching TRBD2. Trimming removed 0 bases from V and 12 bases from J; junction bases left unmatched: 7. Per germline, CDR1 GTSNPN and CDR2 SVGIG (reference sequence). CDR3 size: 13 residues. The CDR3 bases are TGTGCCTGGAGTGTACAAGGCGCGGGAGGGCAGTTCTTC. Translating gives CAWSVQGAGGQFF.

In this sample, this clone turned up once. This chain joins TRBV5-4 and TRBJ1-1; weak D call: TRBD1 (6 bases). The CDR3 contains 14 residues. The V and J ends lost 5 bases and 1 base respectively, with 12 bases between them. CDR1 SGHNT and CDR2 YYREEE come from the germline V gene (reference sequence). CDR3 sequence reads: CASRGDIGNTEAFF. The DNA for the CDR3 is TGTGCCAGCAGAGGGGACATCGGGAACACTGAAGCTTTCTTT.

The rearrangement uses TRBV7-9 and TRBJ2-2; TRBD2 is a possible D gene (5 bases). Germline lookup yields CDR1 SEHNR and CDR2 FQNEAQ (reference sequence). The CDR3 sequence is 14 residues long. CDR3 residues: CAEPSGMNTGELFF. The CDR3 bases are TGTGCAGAGCCGTCGGGGATGAACACCGGGGAGCTGTTTTTT.

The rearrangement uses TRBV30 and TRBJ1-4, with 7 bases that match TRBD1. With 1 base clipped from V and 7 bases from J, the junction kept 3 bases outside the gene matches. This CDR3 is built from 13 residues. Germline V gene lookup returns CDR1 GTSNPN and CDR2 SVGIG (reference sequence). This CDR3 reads CAWSGQGIEKLFF. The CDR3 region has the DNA TGTGCCTGGAGTGGACAGGGTATTGAAAAACTGTTTTTT.

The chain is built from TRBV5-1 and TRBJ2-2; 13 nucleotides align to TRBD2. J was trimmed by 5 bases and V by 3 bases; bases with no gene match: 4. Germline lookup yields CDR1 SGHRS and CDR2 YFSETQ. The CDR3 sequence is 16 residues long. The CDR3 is CASSSGTSGDTGELFF. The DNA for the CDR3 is TGCGCCAGCAGCTCCGGGACTAGCGGGGATACCGGGGAGCTGTTTTTT.

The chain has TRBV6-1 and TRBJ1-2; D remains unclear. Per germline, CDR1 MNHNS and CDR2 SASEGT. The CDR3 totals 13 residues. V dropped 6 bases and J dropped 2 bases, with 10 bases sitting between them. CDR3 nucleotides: TGTGCCAGCAGGATTCGGGAAAACTATGGCTACACCTTC. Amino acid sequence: CASRIRENYGYTF.

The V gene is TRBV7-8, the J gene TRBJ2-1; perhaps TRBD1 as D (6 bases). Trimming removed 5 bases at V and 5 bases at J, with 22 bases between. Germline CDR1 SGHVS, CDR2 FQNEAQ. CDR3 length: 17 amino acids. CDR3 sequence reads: CASSAQGQPAKNNEQFF. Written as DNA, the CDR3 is TGTGCCAGCAGCGCCCAGGGACAACCCGCCAAGAACAATGAGCAGTTCTTC. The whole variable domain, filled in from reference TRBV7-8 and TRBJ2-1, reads GAGVSQSPRYKVAKRGQDVALRCDPISGHVSLFWYQQALGQGPEFLTYFQNEAQLDKSGLPSDRFFAERPEGSVSTLKIQRTQQEDSAVYLCASSAQGQPAKNNEQFFGPGTRLTVL.

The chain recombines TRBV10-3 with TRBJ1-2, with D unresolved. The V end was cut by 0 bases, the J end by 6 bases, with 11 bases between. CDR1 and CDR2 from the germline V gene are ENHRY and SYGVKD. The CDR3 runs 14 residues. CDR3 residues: CAISESPEPHGYTF. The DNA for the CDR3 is TGTGCCATCAGTGAGTCCCCAGAACCCCATGGCTACACCTTC.

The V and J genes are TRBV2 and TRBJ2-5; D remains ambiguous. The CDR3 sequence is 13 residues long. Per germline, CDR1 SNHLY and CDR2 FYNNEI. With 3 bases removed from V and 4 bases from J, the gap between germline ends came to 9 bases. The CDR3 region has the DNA TGTGCCAGCAGTGATTTGGCTAGAGAGACCCAGTACTTC. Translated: CASSDLARETQYF.

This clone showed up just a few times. The CDR3 here is CASSPGGTRETQYF. Here the CDR3 DNA reads TGTGCCAGCAGCCCAGGGGGGACCCGGGAGACCCAGTACTTC. The V and J genes are TRBV7-9 and TRBJ2-5, with D tentatively TRBD1 (7 bases). Between the trimmed V and J ends, which lost 5 bases and 5 bases, there was a span of 15 bases. The CDR3 has 14 amino acids. Germline CDR1 is SEHNR and CDR2 is FQNEAQ (reference sequence).

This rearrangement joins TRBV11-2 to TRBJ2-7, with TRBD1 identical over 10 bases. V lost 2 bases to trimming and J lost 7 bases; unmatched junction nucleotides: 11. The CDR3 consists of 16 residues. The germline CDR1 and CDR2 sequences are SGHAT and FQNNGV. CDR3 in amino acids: CASSLYAGTGVEEQYF. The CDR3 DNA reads TGTGCCAGCAGCTTATACGCCGGGACAGGGGTCGAGGAGCAGTACTTC. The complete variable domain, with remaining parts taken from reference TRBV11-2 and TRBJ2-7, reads EAGVAQSPRYKIIEKRQSVAFWCNPISGHATLYWYQQILGQGPKLLIQFQNNGVVDDSQLPKDRFSAERLKGVDSTLKIQPAKLEDSAVYLCASSLYAGTGVEEQYFGPGTRLTVT.

The CDR3 DNA is TGCGCCAGCAGCTTGACAGGGGATTCACCCCTCCACTTT. It encodes CASSLTGDSPLHF. The J gene is TRBJ1-6, the V gene TRBV5-1; 7 positions agree with TRBD1. Germline CDR1 SGHRS, CDR2 YFSETQ. Trimming removed 1 base from V and 8 bases from J; junction bases left unmatched: 0. The CDR3 totals 13 residues. The whole variable domain, filled in from reference TRBV5-1 and TRBJ1-6, reads KAGVTQTPRYLIKTRGQQVTLSCSPISGHRSVSWYQQTPGQGLQFLFEYFSETQRNKGNFPGRFSGRQFSNSRSEMNVSTLELGDSALYLCASSLTGDSPLHFGNGTRLTVT.

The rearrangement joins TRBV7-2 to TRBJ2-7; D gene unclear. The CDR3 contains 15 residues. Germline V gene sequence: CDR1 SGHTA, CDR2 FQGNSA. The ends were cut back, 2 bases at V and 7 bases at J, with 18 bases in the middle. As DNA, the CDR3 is TGTGCCAGCAGCTTAATCCCCCGGTCTGGTCGGGAGCAGTACTTC. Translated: CASSLIPRSGREQYF.

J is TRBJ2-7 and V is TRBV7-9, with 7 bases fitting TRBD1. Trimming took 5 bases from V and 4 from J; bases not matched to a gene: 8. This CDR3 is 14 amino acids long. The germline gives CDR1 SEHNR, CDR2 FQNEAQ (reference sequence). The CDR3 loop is CASSNRQGPYEQYF. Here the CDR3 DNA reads TGTGCCAGCAGCAACCGACAGGGCCCATACGAGCAGTACTTC.

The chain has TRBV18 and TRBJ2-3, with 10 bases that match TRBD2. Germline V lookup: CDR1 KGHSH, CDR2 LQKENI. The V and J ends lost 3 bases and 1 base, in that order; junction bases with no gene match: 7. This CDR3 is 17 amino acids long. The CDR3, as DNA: TGTGCCAGCTCACCCCTTACTCTAGCGGGGGGCACAGATACGCAGTATTTT. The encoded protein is CASSPLTLAGGTDTQYF.

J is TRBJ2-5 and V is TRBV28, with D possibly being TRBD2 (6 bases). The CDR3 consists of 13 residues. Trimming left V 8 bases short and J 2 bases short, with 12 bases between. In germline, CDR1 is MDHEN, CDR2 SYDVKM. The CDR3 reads CASGPSVQETQYF. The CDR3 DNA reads TGTGCCAGCGGACCTAGCGTACAAGAGACCCAGTACTTC.

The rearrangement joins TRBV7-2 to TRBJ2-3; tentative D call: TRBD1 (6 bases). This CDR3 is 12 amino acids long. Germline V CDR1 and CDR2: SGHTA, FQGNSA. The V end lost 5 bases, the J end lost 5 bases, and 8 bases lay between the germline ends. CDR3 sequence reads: CASSPQGDTQYF. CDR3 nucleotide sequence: TGTGCCAGCAGCCCACAGGGAGATACGCAGTATTTT.

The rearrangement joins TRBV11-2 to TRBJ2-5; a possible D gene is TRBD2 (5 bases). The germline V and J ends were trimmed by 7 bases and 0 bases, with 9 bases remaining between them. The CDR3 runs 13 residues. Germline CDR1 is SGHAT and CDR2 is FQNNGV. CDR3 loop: CASNKDYQETQYF. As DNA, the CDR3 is TGTGCCAGCAACAAGGACTACCAAGAGACCCAGTACTTC.

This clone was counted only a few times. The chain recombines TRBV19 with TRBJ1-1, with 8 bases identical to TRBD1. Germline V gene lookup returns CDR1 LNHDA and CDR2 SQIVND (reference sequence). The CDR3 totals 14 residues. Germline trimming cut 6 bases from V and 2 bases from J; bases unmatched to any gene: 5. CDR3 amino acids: CASSRDRINTEAFF. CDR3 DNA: TGTGCCAGTAGCCGGGACAGGATCAACACTGAAGCTTTCTTT.

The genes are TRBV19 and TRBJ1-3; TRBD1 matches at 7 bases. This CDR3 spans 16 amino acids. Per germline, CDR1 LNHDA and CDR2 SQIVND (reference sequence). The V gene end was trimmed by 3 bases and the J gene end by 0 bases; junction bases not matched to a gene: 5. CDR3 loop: CASSIGTAFSGNTIYF. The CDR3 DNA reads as TGTGCCAGTAGTATCGGGACAGCGTTCTCTGGAAACACCATATATTTT.

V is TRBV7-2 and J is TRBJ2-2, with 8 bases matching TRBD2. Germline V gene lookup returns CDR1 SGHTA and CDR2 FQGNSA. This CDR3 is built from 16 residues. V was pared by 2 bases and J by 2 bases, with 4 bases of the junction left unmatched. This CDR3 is CASSLSAGGNTGELFF. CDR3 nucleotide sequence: TGTGCCAGCAGCTTAAGTGCGGGGGGCAACACCGGGGAGCTGTTTTTT.

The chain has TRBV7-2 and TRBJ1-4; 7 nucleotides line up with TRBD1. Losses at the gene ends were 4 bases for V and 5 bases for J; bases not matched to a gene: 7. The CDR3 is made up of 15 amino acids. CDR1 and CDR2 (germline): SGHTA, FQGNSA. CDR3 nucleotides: TGTGCCAGCAGCTCGTCTGGGACAGAAAATGAAAAACTGTTTTTT. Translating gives CASSSSGTENEKLFF.

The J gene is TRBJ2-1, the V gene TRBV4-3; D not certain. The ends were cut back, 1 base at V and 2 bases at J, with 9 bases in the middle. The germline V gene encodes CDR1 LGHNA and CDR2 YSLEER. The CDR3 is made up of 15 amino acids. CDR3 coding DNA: TGCGCCAGCAGCCAAGTCCGTCTCCCCTACAATGAGCAGTTCTTC. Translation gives CASSQVRLPYNEQFF.